The clone carrying this T cell receptor (beta chain) was seen only a few times. The sample originates from a study of blood T cell repertoires in COVID-19. Study in general: PBMCs, B-cell-depleted T cells, or T cells were the source of the cDNA or gDNA that made up the material.

Original methodology: Nucleated cell number was recorded as an estimate derived from reference gene primer amplification. Produced via immunoSEQ multiplex PCR; TCRdb's table is partial and in-frame only. V and J calls and clone size are as listed in that table; D and trimming were resolved from the DNA. Of roughly 100,000 clones listed, approximately 88% are singletons. The sequence came from a human donor in a cohort sampled during active COVID-19. The source material was peripheral blood.

CDR3 bases: TGTGCTAGTGGTCCCCGGGCAGGGGTCTCCTACAATGAGCAGTTCTTC. Translated: CASGPRAGVSYNEQFF. The gene calls are TRBV12-5 and TRBJ2-1; tentative D call: TRBD1 (6 bases). In germline, CDR1 is LGHNT, CDR2 FRNRAP. This CDR3 contains 16 residues. Trimming took 5 bases from V and 0 from J, leaving 14 bases between them.